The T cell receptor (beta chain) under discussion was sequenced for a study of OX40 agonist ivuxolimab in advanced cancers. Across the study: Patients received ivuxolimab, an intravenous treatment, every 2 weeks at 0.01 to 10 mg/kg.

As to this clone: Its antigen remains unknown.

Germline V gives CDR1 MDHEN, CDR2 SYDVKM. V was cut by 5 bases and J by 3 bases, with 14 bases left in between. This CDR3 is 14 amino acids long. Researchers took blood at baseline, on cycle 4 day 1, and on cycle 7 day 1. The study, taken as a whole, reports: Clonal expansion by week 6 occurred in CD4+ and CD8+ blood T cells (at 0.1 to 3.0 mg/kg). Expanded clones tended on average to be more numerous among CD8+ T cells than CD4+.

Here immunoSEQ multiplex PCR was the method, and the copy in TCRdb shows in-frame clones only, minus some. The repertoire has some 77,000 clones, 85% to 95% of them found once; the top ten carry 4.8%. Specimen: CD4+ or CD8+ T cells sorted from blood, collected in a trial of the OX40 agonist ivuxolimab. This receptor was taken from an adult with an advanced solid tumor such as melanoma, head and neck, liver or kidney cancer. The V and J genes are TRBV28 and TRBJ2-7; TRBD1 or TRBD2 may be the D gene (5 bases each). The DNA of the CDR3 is TGTGCCAGCAGTCCTCCTAGAGGGGACTACGAGCAGTACTTC. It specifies CASSPPRGDYEQYF.